These 20 T cell receptor beta chains share one sample of origin, sequenced in a study of T cells in Graves' hyperthyroidism and ophthalmopathy. The CDR3 regions of TCR beta were amplified from RNA transcripts. The HTBI primer set served for first-round RT-PCR of the TCR CDR3. TCRdb called the multiplex PCR reads again in MiXCR, with one record for every CDR3 protein. This repertoire shows about 640,000 distinct CDR3 sequences, around 21% found once; its top ten account for around a third. Sequenced: blood. The receptors were sampled from a man aged 25-45 years with Graves' ophthalmopathy.

This clonotype was found a few times. The V and J genes are TRBV12-3 or TRBV12-4 and TRBJ1-2; D unclear. The CDR3 runs 13 residues. V lost 0 bases, J lost 4 bases, and 6 bases lay in between. DNA of the CDR3: TGTGCCAGCAGTTTAGCGGCAAGCTATGGCTACACCTTC. Its protein product is CASSLAASYGYTF.

A word on this clonotype: At one end, the junction sequence differs from germline, possibly due to a read error. The V and J genes are TRBV5-1 and TRBJ1-4; 8 bases align to TRBD1. This CDR3 is built from 14 residues. Germline values: CDR1 SGHRS, CDR2 YFSETQ. CDR3 loop: CAGSSRGHGEKLFF. CDR3 nucleotides: TGCGCCGGCAGCTCCAGGGGGCACGGTGAAAAACTGTTTTTT.

The chain is built from TRBV24-1 and TRBJ1-5; D gene unclear. The germline CDR1 and CDR2 sequences are KGHDR and SFDVKD. The CDR3 has 14 residues. V lost 2 bases, J lost 4 bases, and 8 bases lay in between. The CDR3 spells CATSDSLNNQPQHF. In nucleotides, the CDR3 is TGTGCCACCAGTGATTCCCTCAATAATCAGCCCCAGCATTTT.

This clonotype occurred a few times. The chain has TRBV6-1 and TRBJ1-1; 8 bases map to TRBD1. This CDR3 has 15 residues. Germline trimming cut 6 bases from V and 0 bases from J; bases unmatched to any gene: 6. Germline CDR1 MNHNS, CDR2 SASEGT. The CDR3: CASRHGTGMNTEAFF. The CDR3 coding sequence is TGTGCCAGCAGACATGGGACAGGTATGAACACTGAAGCTTTCTTT.

This clonotype has a handful of counts. This CDR3 reads CASSLTAGGGNEQFF. The DNA for the CDR3 is TGTGCCAGCAGCTTGACGGCGGGTGGGGGGAATGAGCAGTTCTTC. The chain combines TRBV5-4 with TRBJ2-1; D is perhaps TRBD2 (6 bases). Germline CDR1 is SGHNT and CDR2 is YYREEE (reference sequence). The germline V and J ends were trimmed by 1 base and 7 bases, with 15 bases remaining between them. The CDR3 consists of 15 residues.

V and J are TRBV20-1 and TRBJ2-7; 7 bases map to TRBD1. V was pared by 6 bases and J by 2 bases, with 4 bases of the junction left unmatched. From germline, CDR1 is DFQATT and CDR2 SNEGSKA (reference sequence). The CDR3 is 12 residues long. In nucleotides, the CDR3 is TGCAGTGCACACGGGACAGCCTACGAGCAGTACTTC. Translation gives CSAHGTAYEQYF.

This sequence joins TRBV6-6 and TRBJ2-3; D is uncertain. V lost 0 bases, J lost 4 bases, and 8 bases lay in between. From germline, CDR1 is MNHNY and CDR2 SVGAGI (reference sequence). The CDR3 has 14 amino acids. The CDR3 sequence: CASSYSIGSDTQYF. The CDR3 DNA reads as TGTGCCAGCAGTTACTCGATCGGGTCAGATACGCAGTATTTT.

Only a few counts were recorded for this clonotype. The gene calls are TRBV5-6 and TRBJ1-1; 10 positions agree with TRBD1. In germline, CDR1 is SGHDT, CDR2 YYEEEE. V lost 3 bases and J lost 11; bases outside the gene matches: 10. The CDR3 contains 14 residues. CDR3 nucleotides: TGTGCCAGCAGCTCCCCGATGACAGGGGGCGATGCTTTCTTT. Protein sequence: CASSSPMTGGDAFF.

The V gene is TRBV10-3, the J gene TRBJ1-1; D not resolved. This CDR3 comprises 11 residues. With 2 bases removed from V and 10 bases from J, the gap between germline ends came to 8 bases. Germline-derived CDR1 and CDR2 are ENHRY and SYGVKD. The CDR3 region is CAISENGGAFF. CDR3 nucleotide sequence: TGTGCCATCAGTGAGAATGGTGGAGCTTTCTTT.

This clonotype was counted many times. The chain employs TRBV3-1 and TRBJ2-5, with 12 bases aligning to TRBD2. With V trimmed by 0 bases and J by 5 bases, 4 bases remained unmatched. Germline lookup yields CDR1 LGHDT and CDR2 YNNKEL (reference sequence). This CDR3 has 16 residues. The CDR3 is CASSQDRTSGGETQYF. The CDR3 DNA reads as TGTGCCAGCAGCCAAGATCGAACTAGCGGGGGGGAGACCCAGTACTTC.

This clonotype was observed at least ten times. The genes are TRBV28 and TRBJ2-7, with TRBD2 matching over 8 bases. The V gene's germline CDR1 is MDHEN and CDR2 SYDVKM. The CDR3 covers 15 residues. V shed 7 bases and J 3 bases; nucleotides not matched to a gene: 11. CDR3: CASTPGREGYYEQYF. As DNA, the CDR3 is TGTGCCAGCACCCCCGGTCGGGAGGGATACTACGAGCAGTACTTC.

This clonotype was recorded once. This rearrangement joins TRBV14 to TRBJ2-3; 8 bases map to TRBD1. The V gene end was trimmed by 2 bases and the J gene end by 3 bases; junction bases not matched to a gene: 7. Germline V gene lookup returns CDR1 SGHDN and CDR2 FVKESK. There are 16 residues in the CDR3. For the CDR3, the DNA is TGTGCCAGCAGCCAATCCCGGGACAGGAATACAGATACGCAGTATTTT. Amino acid sequence: CASSQSRDRNTDTQYF.

The chain couples TRBV12-3 or TRBV12-4 to TRBJ2-7; a weak D match, TRBD2 (6 bases). Between the trimmed V and J ends, which lost 8 bases and 0 bases, there was a span of 8 bases. CDR3 length equals 12 residues. The CDR3 loop is CASGRYSYEQYF. The DNA of the CDR3 is TGTGCCAGCGGGAGGTACTCCTACGAGCAGTACTTC.

The chain recombines TRBV9 with TRBJ2-5, with 10 bases matching TRBD2. V trimming: 4 bases; J trimming: 2 bases; junction bases outside the gene matches: 8. The CDR3 is 16 amino acids. In germline, CDR1 is SGDLS, CDR2 YYNGEE. The CDR3 bases are TGTGCCAGCAGCTACTCCCCAGCGGGAGGGCAAGAGACCCAGTACTTC. Its protein product is CASSYSPAGGQETQYF.

The chain links TRBV12-3 or TRBV12-4 to TRBJ2-7, with a possible D match to TRBD2 (5 bases). The ends were cut back, 6 bases at V and 3 bases at J, with 9 bases in the middle. The CDR3 is made up of 12 amino acids. CDR3 sequence reads: CASRYGVYEQYF. The DNA for the CDR3 is TGTGCCAGCAGGTACGGGGTCTACGAGCAGTACTTC.

Ten or more counts support this clonotype. V and J are TRBV18 and TRBJ2-2; D is perhaps TRBD1 (5 bases). Trimming shortened V by 6 bases and J by 3 bases, and 11 bases separated the two germline ends. The CDR3 consists of 14 residues. Germline V lookup: CDR1 KGHSH, CDR2 LQKENI. DNA of the CDR3: TGTGCCAGCTCCGTCGACAGTTACACCGGGGAGCTGTTTTTT. It is translated as CASSVDSYTGELFF.

This clonotype was picked up many times. This chain uses TRBV30 with TRBJ1-4, with 7 bases matching TRBD1. This CDR3 spans 14 amino acids. The trim removed 3 bases at V and 7 bases at J, leaving 8 bases unmatched. Per germline, CDR1 GTSNPN and CDR2 SVGIG (reference sequence). The CDR3 region is CAWRAGQPGEKLFF. The CDR3 DNA reads TGTGCCTGGAGAGCGGGACAGCCCGGTGAAAAACTGTTTTTT.

V gene TRBV27 combines with J gene TRBJ2-5; D perhaps matches TRBD2 (5 bases). The germline V gene has CDR1 MNHEY and CDR2 SMNVEV (reference sequence). The CDR3 length is 13 residues. Trimming removed 9 bases at V and 5 bases at J, with 16 bases between. CDR3 DNA sequence: TGTGCCAGTTCGGGATCACGGGTGGAGACCCAGTACTTC. This translates into CASSGSRVETQYF.

This clonotype was counted ten times or more. The CDR3 reads CAVSRGKGYEQYF. The CDR3 DNA reads TGTGCCGTTTCGAGGGGAAAGGGCTACGAGCAGTACTTC. The chain links TRBV28 to TRBJ2-7; either TRBD1 or TRBD2 may supply D (5 bases each). This CDR3 has 13 residues. Trimming left V 11 bases short and J 3 bases short, with 17 bases between. In germline, CDR1 is MDHEN, CDR2 SYDVKM.

This clonotype came up many times. The rearrangement joins TRBV2 to TRBJ2-5; TRBD1 aligns across 9 bases. V lost 7 bases, J lost 3 bases, and 6 bases stayed unmatched. CDR3 length: 14 residues. Germline-derived CDR1 and CDR2 are SNHLY and FYNNEI. DNA for the CDR3: TGTGCCAGCACCTCCGGGACAGGGAAAGAGACCCAGTACTTC. This translates into CASTSGTGKETQYF.